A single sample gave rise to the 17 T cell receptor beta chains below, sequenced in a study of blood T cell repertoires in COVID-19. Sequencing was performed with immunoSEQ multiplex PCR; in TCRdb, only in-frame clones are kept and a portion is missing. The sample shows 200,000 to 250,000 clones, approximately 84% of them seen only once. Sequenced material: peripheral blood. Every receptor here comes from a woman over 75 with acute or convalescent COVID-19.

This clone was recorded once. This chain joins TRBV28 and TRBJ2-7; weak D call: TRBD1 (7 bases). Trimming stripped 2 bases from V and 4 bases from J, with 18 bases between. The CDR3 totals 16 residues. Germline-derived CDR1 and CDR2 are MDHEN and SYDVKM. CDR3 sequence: CASSLPEGAGKYEQYF. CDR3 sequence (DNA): TGTGCCAGCAGTTTACCGGAGGGGGCGGGGAAATACGAGCAGTACTTC.

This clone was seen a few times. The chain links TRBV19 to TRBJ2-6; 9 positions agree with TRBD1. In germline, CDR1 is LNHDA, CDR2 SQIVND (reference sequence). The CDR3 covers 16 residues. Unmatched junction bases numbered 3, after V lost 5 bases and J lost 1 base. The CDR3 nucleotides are TGTGCCAGTAGTGGGACAGGGCGATCTGGGGCCAACGTCCTGACTTTC. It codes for CASSGTGRSGANVLTF.

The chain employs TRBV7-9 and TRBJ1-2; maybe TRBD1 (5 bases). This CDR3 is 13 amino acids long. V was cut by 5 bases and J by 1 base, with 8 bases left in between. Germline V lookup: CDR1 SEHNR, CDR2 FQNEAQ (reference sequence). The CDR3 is CASSPRVNYGYTF. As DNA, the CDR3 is TGTGCCAGCAGCCCCAGGGTTAACTATGGCTACACCTTC.

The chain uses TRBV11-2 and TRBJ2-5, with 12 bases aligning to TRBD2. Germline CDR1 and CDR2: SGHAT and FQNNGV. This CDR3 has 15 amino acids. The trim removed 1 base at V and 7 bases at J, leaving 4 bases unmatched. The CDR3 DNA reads TGTGCCAGCAGCTTAGGGACTAGCGGGATGGGGACCCAGTACTTC. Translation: CASSLGTSGMGTQYF.

CDR3 sequence: CASSVKGQGGTGELFF. Written as DNA, the CDR3 is TGTGCCAGCAGCGTTAAGGGACAGGGTGGCACCGGGGAGCTGTTTTTT. The rearrangement joins TRBV9 to TRBJ2-2; 9 bases fit TRBD1. Germline CDR1 reads SGDLS; CDR2 reads YYNGEE. Losses at the gene ends were 2 bases for V and 4 bases for J; bases not matched to a gene: 6. The CDR3 is 16 residues long.

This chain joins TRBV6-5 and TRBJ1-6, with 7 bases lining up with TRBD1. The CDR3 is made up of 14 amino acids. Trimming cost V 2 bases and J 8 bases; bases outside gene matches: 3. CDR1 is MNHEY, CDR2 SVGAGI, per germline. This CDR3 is CASSYLQGDSPLHF. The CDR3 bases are TGTGCCAGCAGTTACCTCCAGGGGGATTCACCCCTCCACTTT.

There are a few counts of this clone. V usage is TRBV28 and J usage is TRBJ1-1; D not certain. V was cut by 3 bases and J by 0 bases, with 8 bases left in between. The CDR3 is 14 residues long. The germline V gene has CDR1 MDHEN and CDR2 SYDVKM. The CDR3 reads CASSLGHMNTEAFF. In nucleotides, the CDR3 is TGTGCCAGCAGTTTGGGCCACATGAACACTGAAGCTTTCTTT.

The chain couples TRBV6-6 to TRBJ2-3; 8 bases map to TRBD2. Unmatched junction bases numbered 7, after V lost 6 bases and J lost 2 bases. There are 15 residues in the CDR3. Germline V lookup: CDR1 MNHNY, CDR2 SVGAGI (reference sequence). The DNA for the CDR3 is TGTGCCAGCAGAGATAGCGGGGTCCCCACAGATACGCAGTATTTT. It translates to CASRDSGVPTDTQYF.

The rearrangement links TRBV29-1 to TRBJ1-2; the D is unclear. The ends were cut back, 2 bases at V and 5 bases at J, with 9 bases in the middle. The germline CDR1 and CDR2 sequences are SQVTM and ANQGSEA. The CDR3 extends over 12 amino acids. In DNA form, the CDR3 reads TGCAGCGTTGAATCCCCCAGTTATGGCTACACCTTC. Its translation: CSVESPSYGYTF.

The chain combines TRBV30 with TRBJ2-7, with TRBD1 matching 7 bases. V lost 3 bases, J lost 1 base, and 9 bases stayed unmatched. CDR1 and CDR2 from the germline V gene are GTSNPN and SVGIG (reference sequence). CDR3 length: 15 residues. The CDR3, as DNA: TGTGCCTGGAGGGTATGGGGACAGAGATCCTACGAGCAGTACTTC. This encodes CAWRVWGQRSYEQYF.

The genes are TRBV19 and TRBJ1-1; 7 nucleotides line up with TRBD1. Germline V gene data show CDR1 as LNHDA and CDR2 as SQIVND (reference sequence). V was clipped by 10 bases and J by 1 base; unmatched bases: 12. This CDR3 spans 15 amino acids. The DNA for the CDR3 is TGTGCCACGTATCCCAACAGGGGTCAGAACACTGAAGCTTTCTTT. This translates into CATYPNRGQNTEAFF. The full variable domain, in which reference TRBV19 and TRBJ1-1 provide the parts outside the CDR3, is DGGITQSPKYLFRKEGQNVTLSCEQNLNHDAMYWYRQDPGQGLRLIYYSQIVNDFQKGDIAEGYSVSREKKESFPLTVTSAQKNPTAFYLCATYPNRGQNTEAFFGQGTRLTVV.

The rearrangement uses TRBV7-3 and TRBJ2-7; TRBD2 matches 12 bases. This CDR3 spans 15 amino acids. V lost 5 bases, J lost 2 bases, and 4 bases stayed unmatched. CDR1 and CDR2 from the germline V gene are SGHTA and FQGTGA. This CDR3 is CASSVLAGGAYEQYF. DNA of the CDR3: TGTGCCAGCAGCGTACTAGCGGGAGGAGCCTACGAGCAGTACTTC.

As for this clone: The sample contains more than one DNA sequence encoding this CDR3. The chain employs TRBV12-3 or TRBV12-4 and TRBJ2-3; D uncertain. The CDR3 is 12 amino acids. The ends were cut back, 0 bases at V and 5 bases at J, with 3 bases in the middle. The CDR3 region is CASSLARDTQYF. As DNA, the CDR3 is TGTGCCAGCAGTTTAGCCAGAGATACGCAGTATTTT.

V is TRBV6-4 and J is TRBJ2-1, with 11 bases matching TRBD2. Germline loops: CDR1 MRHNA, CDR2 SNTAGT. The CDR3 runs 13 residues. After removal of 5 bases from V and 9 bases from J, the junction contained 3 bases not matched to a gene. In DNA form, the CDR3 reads TGTGCCAGCAGTACTAGCGGGAGCGGTGAGCAGTTCTTC. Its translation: CASSTSGSGEQFF.

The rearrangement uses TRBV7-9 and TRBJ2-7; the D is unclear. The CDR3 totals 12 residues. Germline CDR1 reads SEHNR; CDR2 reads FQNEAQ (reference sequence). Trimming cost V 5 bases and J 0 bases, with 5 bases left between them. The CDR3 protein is CASSLSSYEQYF. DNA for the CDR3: TGTGCCAGCAGCCTAAGCTCCTACGAGCAGTACTTC.

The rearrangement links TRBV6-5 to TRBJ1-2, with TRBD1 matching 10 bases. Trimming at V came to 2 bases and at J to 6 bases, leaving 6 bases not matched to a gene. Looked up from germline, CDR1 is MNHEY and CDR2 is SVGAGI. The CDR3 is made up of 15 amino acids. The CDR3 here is CASSYDRGQVNGYTF. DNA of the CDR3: TGTGCCAGCAGTTACGACAGGGGGCAGGTTAATGGCTACACCTTC.

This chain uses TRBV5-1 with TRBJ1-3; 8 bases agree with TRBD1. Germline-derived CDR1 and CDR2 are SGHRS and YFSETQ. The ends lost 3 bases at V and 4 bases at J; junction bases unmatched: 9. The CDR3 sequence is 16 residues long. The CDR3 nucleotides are TGCGCCAGCAGCTCGGGACAGGCGGAGTTCGGAAACACCATATATTTT. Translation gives CASSSGQAEFGNTIYF.